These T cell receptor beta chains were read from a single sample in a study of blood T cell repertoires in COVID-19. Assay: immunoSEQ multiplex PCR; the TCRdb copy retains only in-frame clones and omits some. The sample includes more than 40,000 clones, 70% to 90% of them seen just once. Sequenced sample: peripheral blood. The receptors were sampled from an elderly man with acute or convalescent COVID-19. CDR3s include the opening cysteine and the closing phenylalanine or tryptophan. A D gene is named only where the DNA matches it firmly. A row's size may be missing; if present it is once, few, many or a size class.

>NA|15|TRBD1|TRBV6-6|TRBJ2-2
TGTGCCAGCAGTACCGACAGGGGAAGTACCGGGGAGCTGTTTTTT
CASSTDRGSTGELFF
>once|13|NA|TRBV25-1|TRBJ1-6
TGTGCCAGCAGGGACAATGAGCATTCACCCCTCCACTTT
CASRDNEHSPLHF
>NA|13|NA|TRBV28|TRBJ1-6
TGTGCCAGCAAGCCCCCAGACCCGGGGCCCCTCCACTTT
CASKPPDPGPLHF
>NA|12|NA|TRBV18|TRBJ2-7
TGTGCCAGCTCAGGGGGGACCTACGAGCAGTACTTC
CASSGGTYEQYF
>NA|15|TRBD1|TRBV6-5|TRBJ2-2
TGTGCCAGCAGTAGACAGGGGGGGAACACCGGGGAGCTGTTTTTT
CASSRQGGNTGELFF
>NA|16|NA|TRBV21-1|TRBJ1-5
TGTGCCAGCTACGGATGGGGCGCTTGGGGCAATCAGCCCCAGCATTTT
CASYGWGAWGNQPQHF
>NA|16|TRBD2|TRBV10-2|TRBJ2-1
TGCGCCAGCAGTGCCACACTAGCGGGGGGCGGGGATGAGCAGTTCTTC
CASSATLAGGGDEQFF
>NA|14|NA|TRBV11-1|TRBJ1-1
TGTGCCAGCAGCTTAGACCCAGGGAGGGATGAAGCTTTCTTT
CASSLDPGRDEAFF
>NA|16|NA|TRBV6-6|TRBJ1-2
TGTGCCAGCAGTTACTCGGTAGCCGTATCTAACTATGGCTACACCTTC
CASSYSVAVSNYGYTF
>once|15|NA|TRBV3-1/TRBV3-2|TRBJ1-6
TGTGCCAGCACCTGGGGGCTCGGGAATGATTCACCCCTCCACTTT
CASTWGLGNDSPLHF